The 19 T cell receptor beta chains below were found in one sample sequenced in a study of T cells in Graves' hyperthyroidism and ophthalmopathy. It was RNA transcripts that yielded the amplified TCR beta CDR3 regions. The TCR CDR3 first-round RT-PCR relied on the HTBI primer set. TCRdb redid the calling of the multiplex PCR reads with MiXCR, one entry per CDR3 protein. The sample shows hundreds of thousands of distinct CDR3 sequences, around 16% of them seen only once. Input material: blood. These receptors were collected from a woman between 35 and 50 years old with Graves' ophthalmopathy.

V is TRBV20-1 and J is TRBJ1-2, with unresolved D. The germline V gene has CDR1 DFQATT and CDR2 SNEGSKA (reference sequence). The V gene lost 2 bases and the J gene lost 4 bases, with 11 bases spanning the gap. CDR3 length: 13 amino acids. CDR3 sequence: CSARREYIYGYTF. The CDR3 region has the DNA TGCAGTGCTAGAAGGGAGTACATCTATGGCTACACCTTC.

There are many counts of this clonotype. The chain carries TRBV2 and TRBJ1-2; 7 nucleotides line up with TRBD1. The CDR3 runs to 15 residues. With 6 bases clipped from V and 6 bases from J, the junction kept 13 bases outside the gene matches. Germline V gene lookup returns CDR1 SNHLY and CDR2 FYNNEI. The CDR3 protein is CASSPTGTTGDGYTF. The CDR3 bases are TGTGCCAGCAGCCCGACAGGGACGACAGGTGATGGCTACACCTTC. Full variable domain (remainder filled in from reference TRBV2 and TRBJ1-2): EPEVTQTPSHQVTQMGQEVILRCVPISNHLYFYWYRQILGQKVEFLVSFYNNEISEKSEIFDDQFSVERPDGSNFTLKIRSTKLEDSAMYFCASSPTGTTGDGYTFGSGTRLTVV.

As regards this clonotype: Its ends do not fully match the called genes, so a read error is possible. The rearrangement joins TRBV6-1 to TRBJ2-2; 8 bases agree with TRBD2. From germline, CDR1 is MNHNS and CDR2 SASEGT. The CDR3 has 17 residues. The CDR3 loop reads CASSQAQRLASVWELFF. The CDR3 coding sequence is TGTGCCAGCAGTCAAGCTCAAAGACTAGCGTCTGTTTGGGAGCTGTTTTTT.

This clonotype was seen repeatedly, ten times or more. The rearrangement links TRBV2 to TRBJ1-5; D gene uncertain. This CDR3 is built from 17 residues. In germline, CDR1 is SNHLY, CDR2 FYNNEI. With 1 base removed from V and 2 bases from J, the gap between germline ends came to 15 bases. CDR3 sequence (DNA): TGTGCCAGCAGTGAAGAAGGAACCCCCTGGGGCAATCAGCCCCAGCATTTT. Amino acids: CASSEEGTPWGNQPQHF.

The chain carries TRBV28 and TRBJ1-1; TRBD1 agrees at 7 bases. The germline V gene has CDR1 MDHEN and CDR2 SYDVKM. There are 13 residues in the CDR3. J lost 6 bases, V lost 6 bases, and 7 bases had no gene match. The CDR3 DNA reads TGTGCCAGCAGGAGACAGGGCAGTGCTGAAGCTTTCTTT. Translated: CASRRQGSAEAFF.

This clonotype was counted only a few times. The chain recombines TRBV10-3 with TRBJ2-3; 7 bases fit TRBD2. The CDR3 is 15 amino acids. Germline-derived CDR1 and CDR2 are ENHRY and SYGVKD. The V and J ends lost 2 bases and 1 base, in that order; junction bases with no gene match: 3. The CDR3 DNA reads TGTGCCATCAGTGAGCGGGCGGGAGGCACAGATACGCAGTATTTT. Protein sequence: CAISERAGGTDTQYF.

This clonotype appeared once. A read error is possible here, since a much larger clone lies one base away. The CDR3 here is CSVRGGYNTDTQYF. The CDR3 region has the DNA TGCAGCGTTCGGGGGGGCTATAACACAGATACGCAGTATTTT. The chain uses TRBV29-1 and TRBJ2-3; 8 bases are shared with TRBD2. V lost 5 bases to trimming and J lost 2 bases; unmatched junction nucleotides: 6. Per the germline V gene, CDR1 is SQVTM and CDR2 is ANQGSEA. The CDR3 loop spans 14 amino acids.

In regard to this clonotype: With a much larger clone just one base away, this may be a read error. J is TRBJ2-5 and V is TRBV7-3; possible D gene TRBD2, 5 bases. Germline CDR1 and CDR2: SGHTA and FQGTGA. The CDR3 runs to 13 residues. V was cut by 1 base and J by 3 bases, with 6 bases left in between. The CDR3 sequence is CASSLMREETQYF. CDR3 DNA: TGTGCCAGCAGCTTAATGAGGGAAGAGACCCAGTACTTC.

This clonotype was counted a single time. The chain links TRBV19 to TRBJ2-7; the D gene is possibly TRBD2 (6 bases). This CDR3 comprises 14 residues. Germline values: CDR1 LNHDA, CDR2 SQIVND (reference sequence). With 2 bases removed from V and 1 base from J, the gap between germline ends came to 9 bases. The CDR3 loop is CASSIFGSSYEQYF. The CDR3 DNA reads TGTGCCAGTAGTATATTCGGGAGTTCCTACGAGCAGTACTTC.

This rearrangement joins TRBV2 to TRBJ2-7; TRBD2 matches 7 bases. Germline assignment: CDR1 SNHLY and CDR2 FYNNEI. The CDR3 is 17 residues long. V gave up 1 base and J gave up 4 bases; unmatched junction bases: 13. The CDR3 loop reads CASSEVVLGGRLYEQYF. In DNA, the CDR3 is TGTGCCAGCAGTGAAGTTGTGTTAGGCGGGAGACTGTACGAGCAGTACTTC.

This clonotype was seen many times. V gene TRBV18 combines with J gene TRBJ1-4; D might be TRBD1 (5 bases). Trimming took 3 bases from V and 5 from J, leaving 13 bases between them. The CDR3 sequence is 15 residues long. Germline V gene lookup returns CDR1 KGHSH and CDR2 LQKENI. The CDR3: CASSPSRDGNEKLFF. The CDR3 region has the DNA TGTGCCAGCTCACCGTCCCGGGACGGAAATGAAAAACTGTTTTTT.

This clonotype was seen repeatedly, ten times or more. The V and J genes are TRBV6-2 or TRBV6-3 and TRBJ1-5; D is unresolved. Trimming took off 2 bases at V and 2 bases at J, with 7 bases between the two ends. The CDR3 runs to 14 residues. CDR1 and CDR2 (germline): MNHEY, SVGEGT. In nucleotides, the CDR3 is TGTGCCAGCAGTTACGCATCGGGCAATCAGCCCCAGCATTTT. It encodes CASSYASGNQPQHF.

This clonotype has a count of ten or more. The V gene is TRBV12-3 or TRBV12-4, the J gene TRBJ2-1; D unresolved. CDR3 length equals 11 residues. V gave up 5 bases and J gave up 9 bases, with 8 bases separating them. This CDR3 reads CASSKTPEQFF. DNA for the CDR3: TGTGCCAGCAGTAAGACTCCTGAGCAGTTCTTC.

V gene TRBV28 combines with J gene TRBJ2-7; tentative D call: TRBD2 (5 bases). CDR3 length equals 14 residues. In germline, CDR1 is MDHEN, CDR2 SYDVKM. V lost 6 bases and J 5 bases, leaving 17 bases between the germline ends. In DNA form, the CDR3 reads TGTGCCAGCAGGGGGTCACAGTTGAGGGACGAGCAGTACTTC. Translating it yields CASRGSQLRDEQYF.

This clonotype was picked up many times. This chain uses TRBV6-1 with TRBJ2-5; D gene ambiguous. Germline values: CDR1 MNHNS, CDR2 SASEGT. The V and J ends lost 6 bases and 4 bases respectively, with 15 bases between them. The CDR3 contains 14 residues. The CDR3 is CASRSPGRGETQYF. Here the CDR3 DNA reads TGTGCCAGCAGGTCTCCCGGCCGCGGAGAGACCCAGTACTTC.

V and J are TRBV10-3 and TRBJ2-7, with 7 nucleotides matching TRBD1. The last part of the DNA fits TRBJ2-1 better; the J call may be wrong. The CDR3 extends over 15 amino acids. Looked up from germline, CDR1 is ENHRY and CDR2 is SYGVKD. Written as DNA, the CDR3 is TGTGCCATCAGTGGCCTTACGGGACAGTCCTACGAGCAGTTCTTC. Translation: CAISGLTGQSYEQFF.

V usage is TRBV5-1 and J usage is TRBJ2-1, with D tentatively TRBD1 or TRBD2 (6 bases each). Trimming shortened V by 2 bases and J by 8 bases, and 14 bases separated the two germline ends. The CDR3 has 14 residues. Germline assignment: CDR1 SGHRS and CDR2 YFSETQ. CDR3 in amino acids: CASSFTTGGDEQFF. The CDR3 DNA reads TGCGCCAGCAGCTTCACGACAGGCGGGGATGAGCAGTTCTTC.

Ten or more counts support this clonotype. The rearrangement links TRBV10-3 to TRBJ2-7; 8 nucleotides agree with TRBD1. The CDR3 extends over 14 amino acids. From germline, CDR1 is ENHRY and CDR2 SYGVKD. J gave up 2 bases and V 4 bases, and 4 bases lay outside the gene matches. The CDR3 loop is CAISAGQGTYEQYF. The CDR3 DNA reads TGTGCCATCAGTGCTGGACAGGGTACCTACGAGCAGTACTTC.

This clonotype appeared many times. CDR3 residues: CSARAENSYGYTF. CDR3 DNA sequence: TGCAGTGCTAGAGCAGAAAATTCCTATGGCTACACCTTC. The chain uses TRBV20-1 and TRBJ1-2; D is uncertain. From germline, CDR1 is DFQATT and CDR2 SNEGSKA (reference sequence). V lost 1 base, J lost 4 bases, and 10 bases lay in between. The CDR3 consists of 13 residues.